The source of this TCR beta chain is a study of shared clonotypes between healthy human individuals. The CDR3 spans 15 residues. Trimming pared 2 bases from V and 5 bases from J, leaving 12 bases between. Germline V CDR1 and CDR2: MNHEY, SVGAGI. This clone was seen once. Measured with immunoSEQ multiplex PCR; TCRdb has only the in-frame clones, and not every one. In the table there are some 1.5 million clones, around 95% of which are singletons. The sequence was collected from a man aged 30 to 45 in good health. The rearrangement joins TRBV6-5 to TRBJ2-2; a possible D gene is TRBD1 (7 bases). Sample: naive CD4+ T cells sorted from blood. Described subset: CD45RA+ positively selected. The CDR3 loop is CASSYETGRTGELFF. The CDR3 DNA sequence: TGTGCCAGCAGTTACGAGACAGGGAGGACCGGGGAGCTGTTTTTT.